The 18 T cell receptor beta chains presented below share a single source sample, sequenced in a study of blood T cell repertoires in COVID-19. Assay used: immunoSEQ multiplex PCR; TCRdb lists only in-frame clones, some missing. The table has 240,000 or so clones, roughly 80% seen once. The sample comprised peripheral blood. Receptor source: a woman older than 75 with acute or convalescent COVID-19.

This sequence joins TRBV11-3 and TRBJ2-2, with D possibly being TRBD1 (5 bases). CDR1 is SGHNT, CDR2 YENEEA, per germline. Between the trimmed V and J ends, which lost 3 bases and 3 bases, there was a span of 8 bases. This CDR3 spans 14 amino acids. The CDR3 nucleotides are TGTGCCAGCAGCTTGAGACAGTACACCGGGGAGCTGTTTTTT. Its protein product is CASSLRQYTGELFF.

The chain uses TRBV7-2 and TRBJ1-4, with D maybe TRBD1 (5 bases). V shed 2 bases and J shed 7 bases, with 14 bases lying between them. The CDR3 consists of 15 residues. The germline gives CDR1 SGHTA, CDR2 FQGNSA. In DNA form, the CDR3 reads TGTGCCAGCAGCTTAAGGGGCAGAGATACTGAAAAACTGTTTTTT. Translation gives CASSLRGRDTEKLFF.

The chain combines TRBV5-1 with TRBJ1-4; 8 bases are a match to TRBD1. The CDR3 has 15 amino acids. The V and J ends lost 4 bases and 4 bases, in that order; junction bases with no gene match: 6. CDR1 is SGHRS and CDR2 is YFSETQ in the germline V gene. The CDR3 nucleotides are TGCGCCAGCAGCGTAGGACAGGGAGATAATGAAAAACTGTTTTTT. Translated: CASSVGQGDNEKLFF. Supplemented by reference TRBV5-1 and TRBJ1-4, the full variable domain reads KAGVTQTPRYLIKTRGQQVTLSCSPISGHRSVSWYQQTPGQGLQFLFEYFSETQRNKGNFPGRFSGRQFSNSRSEMNVSTLELGDSALYLCASSVGQGDNEKLFFGSGTQLSVL.

The chain has TRBV7-2 and TRBJ1-5; D is possibly TRBD1 (5 bases). The CDR3 runs to 15 residues. The ends were cut back, 2 bases at V and 2 bases at J, with 10 bases in the middle. CDR1 is SGHTA, CDR2 FQGNSA, per germline. CDR3 nucleotide sequence: TGTGCCAGCAGCTTACGGGGGAAGGGCAATCAGCCCCAGCATTTT. Protein product: CASSLRGKGNQPQHF. Full variable domain (rest looked up from reference TRBV7-2 and TRBJ1-5): GAGVSQSPSNKVTEKGKDVELRCDPISGHTALYWYRQSLGQGLEFLIYFQGNSAPDKSGLPSDRFSAERTGGSVSTLTIQRTQQEDSAVYLCASSLRGKGNQPQHFGDGTRLSIL.

The rearrangement joins TRBV28 to TRBJ1-2; 7 bases map to TRBD1. J was trimmed by 1 base and V by 3 bases; bases with no gene match: 5. Germline V CDR1 and CDR2: MDHEN, SYDVKM. The length of the CDR3 is 15 residues. The CDR3 is CASSFAGTDNYGYTF. CDR3 DNA sequence: TGTGCCAGCAGTTTCGCCGGGACAGATAACTATGGCTACACCTTC.

The rearrangement joins TRBV9 to TRBJ1-1; a weak D match, TRBD1 (6 bases). The germline V and J ends were trimmed by 0 bases and 4 bases, with 10 bases remaining between them. The germline V gene encodes CDR1 SGDLS and CDR2 YYNGEE. There are 14 residues in the CDR3. CDR3 bases: TGTGCCAGCAGCGTAGCGACAGGAGCCACTGAAGCTTTCTTT. Its translation is CASSVATGATEAFF.

The count of this clone is one. The same CDR3 arises from other DNA sequences in this sample as well. This rearrangement joins TRBV7-3 to TRBJ2-2, with a tentative D call TRBD1 (7 bases). Trimming took 6 bases from V and 4 from J, leaving 12 bases between them. The CDR3 has 14 residues. Germline CDR1 reads SGHTA; CDR2 reads FQGTGA. The CDR3 DNA reads TGTGCCAGCAGTCGACAGGGAGGCACCGGGGAGCTGTTTTTT. It encodes CASSRQGGTGELFF.

The chain recombines TRBV18 with TRBJ2-3; 9 positions agree with TRBD2. This CDR3 is 13 amino acids long. Looked up from germline, CDR1 is KGHSH and CDR2 is LQKENI. J gave up 6 bases and V 4 bases, and 2 bases lay outside the gene matches. The CDR3 DNA is TGTGCCAGCTCACTAGGACTAGCGGATACGCAGTATTTT. Translated, it gives CASSLGLADTQYF.

Comments on this clone: Other DNA variants within this sample encode the same CDR3. The genes are TRBV2 and TRBJ1-5; D ambiguous. V was pared by 8 bases and J by 0 bases, with 8 bases between. This CDR3 contains 13 residues. Germline V gives CDR1 SNHLY, CDR2 FYNNEI. The CDR3 bases are TGTGCCAGCGGAACAGATAGCAATCAGCCCCAGCATTTT. Its protein product is CASGTDSNQPQHF.

The chain combines TRBV3-1 (or the pseudogene TRBV3-2) with TRBJ2-7, with D maybe TRBD1 (6 bases). Germline V gene sequence: CDR1 LGHDT, CDR2 YNNKEL (reference sequence). This CDR3 spans 13 amino acids. The ends were cut back, 0 bases at V and 8 bases at J, with 11 bases in the middle. The chain's CDR3 is CASSQEGHKQQYF. The CDR3 DNA is TGTGCCAGCAGCCAAGAGGGACATAAGCAGCAGTACTTC.

The rearrangement links TRBV27 to TRBJ2-3; D remains ambiguous. The CDR3 is 17 residues long. Germline V lookup: CDR1 MNHEY, CDR2 SMNVEV (reference sequence). The V and J ends lost 3 bases and 2 bases respectively, with 18 bases between them. The CDR3 region is CASSFGSGRRFTDTQYF. Written as DNA, the CDR3 is TGTGCCAGCAGTTTTGGTTCAGGCCGGCGCTTCACAGATACGCAGTATTTT.

The chain uses TRBV30 and TRBJ1-6; D gene unclear. The CDR3 extends over 11 amino acids. Germline V gene sequence: CDR1 GTSNPN, CDR2 SVGIG (reference sequence). V lost 2 bases and J 9 bases, leaving 5 bases between the germline ends. In nucleotides, the CDR3 is TGTGCCTGGAGTCGGGGTTCACCCCTCCACTTT. Translating gives CAWSRGSPLHF.

The chain has TRBV6-5 and TRBJ1-2; D unclear. The CDR3 extends over 14 amino acids. Deletions cut 6 bases from V and 8 bases from J, with 19 bases between. Germline lookup yields CDR1 MNHEY and CDR2 SVGAGI. CDR3 sequence: CASRVPGSLEGYTF. Written as DNA, the CDR3 is TGTGCCAGCAGGGTTCCGGGTTCCTTGGAGGGCTACACCTTC.

This rearrangement joins TRBV5-3 to TRBJ2-7; TRBD2 is a possible D gene (7 bases). TRBV5-3 belongs to the ORF category, with a function that is uncertain. Between the trimmed V and J ends, which lost 6 bases and 1 base, there was a span of 17 bases. This CDR3 has 15 amino acids. Written as DNA, the CDR3 is TGTGCCAGAAAGGGGGAGGGAGGGCGATCCTACGAGCAGTACTTC. Translating gives CARKGEGGRSYEQYF.

This rearrangement joins TRBV9 to TRBJ1-2; 12 bases map to TRBD1. The CDR3 loop spans 14 amino acids. The J segment lost 7 bases and the V segment lost 3 bases, leaving 4 bases of the junction unmatched. Germline V gene sequence: CDR1 SGDLS, CDR2 YYNGEE. CDR3: CASSAGQGAGGYTF. The CDR3 DNA reads as TGTGCCAGCAGCGCGGGACAGGGGGCCGGTGGCTACACCTTC.

Here the CDR3 DNA reads TGTGCCAGCAGTGCACCAGGGGGGAAACCTGGTGGCTACACCTTC. Its protein product is CASSAPGGKPGGYTF. V is TRBV28 and J is TRBJ1-2; 7 bases match TRBD1. CDR3 length: 15 amino acids. Germline loops: CDR1 MDHEN, CDR2 SYDVKM. With V trimmed by 5 bases and J by 7 bases, 13 bases remained unmatched.

The rearrangement links TRBV9 to TRBJ2-7, with 11 bases that match TRBD1. This CDR3 comprises 14 residues. The V gene's germline CDR1 is SGDLS and CDR2 YYNGEE. Trimming cost V 4 bases and J 5 bases; bases outside gene matches: 5. In DNA form, the CDR3 reads TGTGCCAGCAGCCCGTGGACAGGGGGCGACGAGCAGTACTTC. Encoded protein: CASSPWTGGDEQYF.

This rearrangement joins TRBV7-2 to TRBJ1-3, with D unclear. The CDR3 contains 12 residues. Germline V gene data show CDR1 as SGHTA and CDR2 as FQGNSA. V was clipped by 3 bases and J by 4 bases, with 4 bases between them. CDR3: CASSLRGNTIYF. The CDR3 DNA follows: TGTGCCAGCAGCTTGAGGGGAAACACCATATATTTT.